The next 27 T cell receptor beta chains were all read from a single sample in a study of long-term antiretroviral therapy in people with HIV. Samples were assayed with immunoSEQ v3.0 at survey level. Sequencing used immunoSEQ multiplex PCR; TCRdb keeps in-frame clones, though not all of them. Seen here are 20,000 to 25,000 clones, approximately 87% observed once, and the top ten hold about 3.3%. This sample comprised unsorted PBMCs, obtained about 2.7 years after starting antiretroviral therapy. These receptors were taken from a woman aged 45-65 years with HIV.

The chain uses TRBV28 and TRBJ2-2; 9 positions agree with TRBD2. The CDR3 runs to 15 residues. Trimming took 3 bases from V and 8 from J; bases not matched to a gene: 7. Germline-derived CDR1 and CDR2 are MDHEN and SYDVKM. CDR3 residues: CASSFLAGEGGELFF. DNA of the CDR3: TGTGCCAGCAGTTTTTTAGCGGGAGAAGGTGGGGAGCTGTTTTTT.

Here the CDR3 reads CASSFKAPGQLFSTGNTIYF. The CDR3 coding sequence is TGTGCCAGCAGTTTTAAAGCTCCGGGACAGCTCTTTTCAACTGGAAACACCATATATTTT. This chain links TRBV27 with TRBJ1-3; TRBD1 aligns across 7 bases. This CDR3 comprises 20 residues. Germline CDR1 is MNHEY and CDR2 is SMNVEV (reference sequence). J lost 2 bases, V lost 3 bases, and 19 bases had no gene match.

V is TRBV9 and J is TRBJ1-1, with a possible D match to TRBD1 (6 bases). V gave up 3 bases and J gave up 1 base, with 7 bases separating them. From germline, CDR1 is SGDLS and CDR2 YYNGEE. The CDR3 is 13 amino acids. CDR3 region: CASSAGQNTEAFF. The CDR3 DNA follows: TGTGCCAGCAGCGCGGGACAGAACACTGAAGCTTTCTTT.

This clone was seen a few times. The chain has TRBV4-1 and TRBJ1-2, with D tentatively TRBD1 (6 bases). CDR3 length equals 14 residues. Germline lookup yields CDR1 MGHRA and CDR2 YSYEKL. The ends were cut back, 4 bases at V and 2 bases at J, with 11 bases in the middle. The CDR3 nucleotides are TGCGCCAGCAGCCTCCCACAGGGAAACTATGGCTACACCTTC. This codes for CASSLPQGNYGYTF.

The CDR3 DNA reads TGTGCCAGCAGTTTATTAGGGCAGGACTATCAGCCCCAGCATTTT. Encoded protein: CASSLLGQDYQPQHF. The rearrangement joins TRBV28 to TRBJ1-5; the D is unclear. The V end was cut by 1 base, the J end by 5 bases, with 12 bases between. The germline gives CDR1 MDHEN, CDR2 SYDVKM. The length of the CDR3 is 15 residues.

V usage is TRBV5-1 and J usage is TRBJ1-4; possible D gene TRBD1, 5 bases. V shed 4 bases and J shed 5 bases, with 12 bases lying between them. Germline V gene data show CDR1 as SGHRS and CDR2 as YFSETQ. The length of the CDR3 is 14 residues. The CDR3 coding sequence is TGCGCCAGCAGCCCGGGGGGAAGGAATGAAAAACTGTTTTTT. It is translated as CASSPGGRNEKLFF. Full variable domain (outside the CDR3, taken from reference TRBV5-1 and TRBJ1-4): KAGVTQTPRYLIKTRGQQVTLSCSPISGHRSVSWYQQTPGQGLQFLFEYFSETQRNKGNFPGRFSGRQFSNSRSEMNVSTLELGDSALYLCASSPGGRNEKLFFGSGTQLSVL.

The rearrangement links TRBV4-3 to TRBJ2-3; D ambiguous. V shed 1 base and J shed 4 bases, with 12 bases lying between them. CDR3 size: 15 residues. Germline V CDR1 and CDR2: LGHNA, YSLEER. Here the CDR3 reads CASSQVTRSPDTQYF. As DNA, the CDR3 is TGCGCCAGCAGCCAAGTTACGAGGTCCCCAGATACGCAGTATTTT.

V gene TRBV13 combines with J gene TRBJ2-3; D is undetermined. The CDR3 consists of 13 residues. The V end was cut by 3 bases, the J end by 1 base, with 5 bases between. Germline V gives CDR1 PRHDT, CDR2 FYEKMQ (reference sequence). CDR3 region: CASSFDRTDTQYF. The DNA for the CDR3 is TGTGCCAGCAGCTTTGATCGCACAGATACGCAGTATTTT.

The rearrangement joins TRBV7-6 to TRBJ2-2, with TRBD1 matching 10 bases. Germline values: CDR1 SGHVS, CDR2 FNYEAQ. The ends lost 1 base at V and 7 bases at J; junction bases unmatched: 3. The CDR3 is made up of 15 amino acids. This CDR3 is CASSLEGQGGGELFF. In DNA form, the CDR3 reads TGTGCCAGCAGCTTAGAAGGACAGGGGGGCGGGGAGCTGTTTTTT.

The DNA for the CDR3 is TGCGCCAGCAGCCGACAGGGTCACGAGCAGTACTTC. It is translated as CASSRQGHEQYF. The rearrangement joins TRBV5-1 to TRBJ2-7; TRBD1 aligns across 7 bases. Germline V gives CDR1 SGHRS, CDR2 YFSETQ. The CDR3 spans 12 residues. The trim removed 4 bases at V and 5 bases at J, leaving 3 bases unmatched.

The chain carries TRBV5-4 and TRBJ2-3, with TRBD2 matching over 10 bases. CDR3 length equals 17 residues. With V trimmed by 0 bases and J by 1 base, 5 bases remained unmatched. Germline V gives CDR1 SGHNT, CDR2 YYREEE (reference sequence). In nucleotides, the CDR3 is TGTGCCAGCAGCTTGGGGAGCGGGAGGGCCGGCACAGATACGCAGTATTTT. Translating gives CASSLGSGRAGTDTQYF.

This chain uses TRBV5-1 with TRBJ2-3; D unresolved. Germline CDR1 is SGHRS and CDR2 is YFSETQ. This CDR3 spans 12 amino acids. V was trimmed by 4 bases and J by 2 bases, leaving 5 bases between them. The CDR3 loop reads CASSPPTDTQYF. As DNA, the CDR3 is TGCGCCAGCAGCCCCCCCACAGATACGCAGTATTTT.

The chain links TRBV5-1 to TRBJ2-2; 7 nucleotides line up with TRBD1. V dropped 4 bases and J dropped 3; count of bases not matched to a gene: 6. Germline CDR1 SGHRS, CDR2 YFSETQ. The CDR3 is made up of 15 amino acids. CDR3 bases: TGCGCCAGCAGCCTACGGGACAGTTACACCGGGGAGCTGTTTTTT. It yields the protein CASSLRDSYTGELFF.

The rearrangement uses TRBV28 and TRBJ2-7; maybe TRBD1 (7 bases). This CDR3 has 16 residues. Germline lookup yields CDR1 MDHEN and CDR2 SYDVKM. V was pared by 5 bases and J by 0 bases, with 17 bases between. The CDR3 nucleotides read TGTGCCAGCAGTATCGGCGGGACAGCCCTCTCCTACGAGCAGTACTTC. Amino acids: CASSIGGTALSYEQYF.

The chain is built from TRBV5-4 and TRBJ2-3; D is perhaps TRBD2 (6 bases). The V end lost 2 bases, the J end lost 3 bases, and 13 bases lay between the germline ends. The CDR3 contains 15 residues. Germline CDR1 reads SGHNT; CDR2 reads YYREEE (reference sequence). The DNA for the CDR3 is TGTGCCAGCAGCTTCTCCGGGGGACGTACAGATACGCAGTATTTT. It translates to CASSFSGGRTDTQYF.

The chain has TRBV29-1 and TRBJ2-5, with TRBD1 identical over 7 bases. Looked up from germline, CDR1 is SQVTM and CDR2 is ANQGSEA. The CDR3 is made up of 12 amino acids. J was trimmed by 5 bases and V by 4 bases; bases with no gene match: 4. This CDR3 reads CSVGQGGETQYF. CDR3 nucleotide sequence: TGCAGCGTTGGACAGGGTGGGGAGACCCAGTACTTC. Combining the CDR3 with reference TRBV29-1 and TRBJ2-5 gives the whole variable domain SAVISQKPSRDICQRGTSLTIQCQVDSQVTMMFWYRQQPGQSLTLIATANQGSEATYESGFVIDKFPISRPNLTFSTLTVSNMSPEDSSIYLCSVGQGGETQYFGPGTRLLVL.

This chain uses TRBV13 with TRBJ2-1; the match to TRBD2 covers 7 bases. The CDR3 covers 15 residues. The V gene's germline CDR1 is PRHDT and CDR2 FYEKMQ (reference sequence). The J segment lost 0 bases and the V segment lost 6 bases, leaving 5 bases of the junction unmatched. CDR3 amino acids: CASSLSGISYNEQFF. The CDR3 nucleotides are TGTGCCAGCAGTCTCAGCGGGATCTCCTACAATGAGCAGTTCTTC.

The V gene is TRBV2, the J gene TRBJ1-2, with D hard to call. This CDR3 is 15 amino acids long. Germline loops: CDR1 SNHLY, CDR2 FYNNEI. Trimming took off 4 bases at V and 8 bases at J, with 20 bases between the two ends. The CDR3 DNA reads TGTGCCAGCAGTGGAGGAGGCAGTCCACCGGTGGGCTACACCTTC. It is translated as CASSGGGSPPVGYTF.

The V call is TRBV29-1, the J call TRBJ2-1, with unresolved D. CDR3 length: 13 residues. V was shortened by 2 bases and J by 5 bases, with 10 bases between the two germline ends. Looked up from germline, CDR1 is SQVTM and CDR2 is ANQGSEA. The CDR3 spells CSVEKDPNNEQFF. In DNA, the CDR3 is TGCAGCGTTGAAAAGGACCCAAACAATGAGCAGTTCTTC.

This rearrangement joins TRBV7-9 to TRBJ2-2, with a tentative D call TRBD1 (5 bases). The V end was cut by 6 bases, the J end by 0 bases, with 8 bases between. Germline V CDR1 and CDR2: SEHNR, FQNEAQ (reference sequence). This CDR3 has 14 amino acids. For the CDR3, the DNA is TGTGCCAGCAGGACAGTCACGAACACCGGGGAGCTGTTTTTT. Translated, it gives CASRTVTNTGELFF.

The table lists this clone with a count of one. The chain couples TRBV10-3 to TRBJ1-1, with no clear D. The germline V and J ends were trimmed by 6 bases and 4 bases, with 18 bases remaining between them. The CDR3 runs to 15 residues. The germline CDR1 and CDR2 sequences are ENHRY and SYGVKD. DNA of the CDR3: TGTGCCATCAGATCTTTGGAGGCCCGCCCCACTGAAGCTTTCTTT. Protein sequence: CAIRSLEARPTEAFF.

The J gene is TRBJ1-1, the V gene TRBV4-1; D is unresolved. Germline V gene lookup returns CDR1 MGHRA and CDR2 YSYEKL. The CDR3 runs to 15 residues. V was pared by 1 base and J by 0 bases, with 9 bases between. The CDR3 protein is CASSQAPQMNTEAFF. CDR3 in DNA: TGCGCCAGCAGCCAAGCCCCACAGATGAACACTGAAGCTTTCTTT.

The rearrangement links TRBV7-9 to TRBJ2-3; no definite D call. CDR1 and CDR2 from the germline V gene are SEHNR and FQNEAQ (reference sequence). V shed 8 bases and J shed 2 bases, with 8 bases lying between them. CDR3 length: 12 amino acids. The CDR3 spells CASRGYTDTQYF. The DNA for the CDR3 is TGTGCCAGCCGTGGCTACACAGATACGCAGTATTTT. Looking up the rest from reference TRBV7-9 and TRBJ2-3 gives the full variable domain: DTGVSQNPRHKITKRGQNVTFRCDPISEHNRLYWYRQTLGQGPEFLTYFQNEAQLEKSRLLSDRFSAERPKGSFSTLEIQRTEQGDSAMYLCASRGYTDTQYFGPGTRLTVL.

In this sample, this clone turned up a few times. The CDR3 region has the DNA TGTGCCAGTAGCCCCCTACCGGACAGGGGAGGAACTGAAGCTTTCTTT. This codes for CASSPLPDRGGTEAFF. V and J are TRBV19 and TRBJ1-1; 9 bases line up with TRBD1. Germline V CDR1 and CDR2: LNHDA, SQIVND (reference sequence). V dropped 6 bases and J dropped 5; count of bases not matched to a gene: 13. The CDR3 contains 16 residues.

This clone appeared a single time. The rearrangement joins TRBV5-1 to TRBJ1-1; possible D gene TRBD1, 5 bases. The CDR3 has 14 amino acids. Looked up from germline, CDR1 is SGHRS and CDR2 is YFSETQ. The V and J ends lost 4 bases and 5 bases respectively, with 15 bases between them. DNA for the CDR3: TGCGCCAGCAGCACGCCAGGCGGGGGTACTGAAGCTTTCTTT. As protein: CASSTPGGGTEAFF.

The chain couples TRBV5-1 to TRBJ2-7; 8 nucleotides align to TRBD2. The V and J ends lost 7 bases and 3 bases, in that order; junction bases with no gene match: 3. Per germline, CDR1 SGHRS and CDR2 YFSETQ. CDR3 length: 12 residues. CDR3 bases: TGCGCCAGCGCTGCGGGAGGCTACGAGCAGTACTTC. Its protein product is CASAAGGYEQYF.

The sample holds a few counts of this clone. The rearrangement links TRBV7-9 to TRBJ1-2; D is undetermined. Per the germline V gene, CDR1 is SEHNR and CDR2 is FQNEAQ (reference sequence). V was pared by 3 bases and J by 6 bases, with 8 bases between. This CDR3 comprises 12 residues. This chain's CDR3 is CASSFAGDGYTF. The CDR3 DNA reads TGTGCCAGCAGCTTCGCAGGAGATGGCTACACCTTC.